The 23 T cell receptor beta chains given below trace back to one sample, sequenced in a study of radiation and T cells in renal cell carcinoma. Here immunoSEQ multiplex PCR was the method, and the copy in TCRdb shows in-frame clones only, minus some. The sample has 40,000 to 60,000 clones; approximately 80% are singletons. The time point denotes: blood 2 weeks post-SBRT. Specified treatment: 15 Gy SBRT to primary tumor, nephrectomy 4 weeks later. Sequenced here: blood, sampled from a patient whose treatment included radiotherapy and nephrectomy. The receptors shown here come from a woman in her 70s with renal cell carcinoma.

This chain links TRBV2 with TRBJ2-2; D call uncertain. The germline gives CDR1 SNHLY, CDR2 FYNNEI. The CDR3 is 11 amino acids. Trimming shortened V by 6 bases and J by 10 bases, and 9 bases separated the two germline ends. CDR3 sequence (DNA): TGTGCCAGCAGGGCAATGGCGGAGCTGTTTTTT. Translation gives CASRAMAELFF.

The chain uses TRBV6-1 and TRBJ1-3; D is unclear. The V and J ends lost 6 bases and 3 bases respectively, with 3 bases between them. The V gene's germline CDR1 is MNHNS and CDR2 SASEGT. The CDR3 spans 11 residues. CDR3 DNA sequence: TGTGCCAGCAGAATTGGAAACACCATATATTTT. Its protein is CASRIGNTIYF.

CDR3 nucleotide sequence: TGTGCCAGTAGTACGGGACAGGTTCGCGAGCAGTACTTC. This sequence encodes CASSTGQVREQYF. The chain carries TRBV19 and TRBJ2-7; 8 bases map to TRBD1. Germline lookup yields CDR1 LNHDA and CDR2 SQIVND (reference sequence). This CDR3 is built from 13 residues. V was clipped by 4 bases and J by 6 bases; unmatched bases: 5.

The chain joins TRBV5-1 to TRBJ2-5, with 8 nucleotides matching TRBD1. This CDR3 is 14 amino acids long. With 0 bases clipped from V and 3 bases from J, the junction kept 1 base outside the gene matches. Germline CDR1 and CDR2: SGHRS and YFSETQ. CDR3 DNA: TGCGCCAGCAGCTTGGACAGGGGGAAAGAGACCCAGTACTTC. It yields the protein CASSLDRGKETQYF.

The rearrangement uses TRBV7-9 and TRBJ1-5; the D gene is possibly TRBD1 (6 bases). Trimming stripped 1 base from V and 3 bases from J, with 13 bases between. Germline loops: CDR1 SEHNR, CDR2 FQNEAQ (reference sequence). The CDR3 covers 16 residues. The CDR3 bases are TGTGCCAGCAGCTTAGTAGCCGGGGGCTACAATCAGCCCCAGCATTTT. Protein: CASSLVAGGYNQPQHF. The variable domain in full, completed from reference TRBV7-9 and TRBJ1-5, reads DTGVSQNPRHKITKRGQNVTFRCDPISEHNRLYWYRQTLGQGPEFLTYFQNEAQLEKSRLLSDRFSAERPKGSFSTLEIQRTEQGDSAMYLCASSLVAGGYNQPQHFGDGTRLSIL.

The chain employs TRBV7-2 and TRBJ2-3, with TRBD2 matching 9 bases. The CDR3 consists of 17 residues. Unmatched junction bases numbered 15, after V lost 5 bases and J lost 6 bases. CDR1 is SGHTA and CDR2 is FQGNSA in the germline V gene. CDR3 protein: CASSLIFRTSVSDTQYF. For the CDR3, the DNA is TGTGCCAGCAGCCTTATCTTTCGGACTAGCGTTTCCGATACGCAGTATTTT.

This clone was recorded a few times. This chain uses TRBV5-5 with TRBJ2-5; TRBD2 agrees at 7 bases. With 3 bases clipped from V and 1 base from J, the junction kept 6 bases outside the gene matches. The germline CDR1 and CDR2 sequences are SGHKS and YYEKEE (reference sequence). This CDR3 spans 15 amino acids. The DNA for the CDR3 is TGTGCCAGCAGCTCCCTACTAGCGTCCCAAGAGACCCAGTACTTC. Its translation: CASSSLLASQETQYF.

The table lists this clone with a few counts. The chain's CDR3 is CASSLELGSPLHF. Here the CDR3 DNA reads TGTGCCAGCAGCTTAGAGCTTGGTTCACCCCTCCACTTT. The rearrangement uses TRBV5-4 and TRBJ1-6; D call uncertain. V lost 2 bases to trimming and J lost 9 bases, with 9 bases between them. Germline V gene sequence: CDR1 SGHNT, CDR2 YYREEE (reference sequence). CDR3 length: 13 amino acids. The whole variable domain, remainder taken from reference TRBV5-4 and TRBJ1-6, is ETGVTQSPTHLIKTRGQQVTLRCSSQSGHNTVSWYQQALGQGPQFIFQYYREEENGRGNFPPRFSGLQFPNYSSELNVNALELDDSALYLCASSLELGSPLHFGNGTRLTVT.

This clone was seen once. This chain uses TRBV13 with TRBJ2-3, with no clear D. V shed 3 bases and J shed 1 base, with 11 bases lying between them. This CDR3 is built from 15 residues. CDR1 PRHDT and CDR2 FYEKMQ come from the germline V gene (reference sequence). The DNA for the CDR3 is TGTGCCAGCAGCTTCTCGGCGGTGGGCACAGATACGCAGTATTTT. Its translation: CASSFSAVGTDTQYF.

V and J are TRBV10-3 and TRBJ2-7, with D perhaps matching TRBD1 (5 bases). CDR1 is ENHRY and CDR2 is SYGVKD in the germline V gene. V was pared by 10 bases and J by 5 bases, with 9 bases between. The CDR3 is 10 residues long. For the CDR3, the DNA is TGTGCCACCAGGGCTAACGAGCAGTACTTC. Amino acid sequence: CATRANEQYF.

This clone was picked up a small number of times. The J gene is TRBJ2-7, the V gene TRBV7-3; 9 nucleotides align to TRBD1. J gave up 6 bases and V 0 bases, and 6 bases lay outside the gene matches. CDR3 length: 15 residues. CDR1 is SGHTA, CDR2 FQGTGA, per germline. CDR3 nucleotides: TGTGCCAGCAGCTTAACTAGGACAGGGGATGCCGAGCAGTACTTC. The encoded protein is CASSLTRTGDAEQYF.

The CDR3 region has the DNA TGTGCCAGCAGCCCTCGGGACGGAGCTAACTATGGCTACACCTTC. Its translation is CASSPRDGANYGYTF. The V call is TRBV7-2, the J call TRBJ1-2, with D possibly TRBD1 on 5 matching bases. This CDR3 has 15 residues. V gave up 5 bases and J gave up 0 bases, with 13 bases separating them. CDR1 and CDR2 from the germline V gene are SGHTA and FQGNSA. The whole variable domain, remainder taken from reference TRBV7-2 and TRBJ1-2, is GAGVSQSPSNKVTEKGKDVELRCDPISGHTALYWYRQSLGQGLEFLIYFQGNSAPDKSGLPSDRFSAERTGGSVSTLTIQRTQQEDSAVYLCASSPRDGANYGYTFGSGTRLTVV.

The V gene is TRBV5-1, the J gene TRBJ1-1, with no clear D. CDR1 is SGHRS and CDR2 is YFSETQ in the germline V gene. The V end was cut by 3 bases, the J end by 5 bases, with 20 bases between. This CDR3 has 16 residues. The DNA of the CDR3 is TGCGCCAGCAGCTCCGGCCGGGGAGGGCTCCTGACTGAAGCTTTCTTT. Translation gives CASSSGRGGLLTEAFF.

V usage is TRBV9 and J usage is TRBJ1-5, with TRBD1 as a possible D gene (6 bases). Germline CDR1 is SGDLS and CDR2 is YYNGEE. V lost 4 bases and J 6 bases, leaving 11 bases between the germline ends. This CDR3 comprises 13 residues. The CDR3 protein is CASSSQGSQPQHF. CDR3 bases: TGTGCCAGCAGCTCCCAGGGGAGTCAGCCCCAGCATTTT.

This clone was counted only a few times. The rearrangement links TRBV5-1 to TRBJ1-1, with D possibly matching TRBD1 (5 bases). Trimming stripped 5 bases from V and 3 bases from J, with 17 bases between. The CDR3 has 15 residues. Germline values: CDR1 SGHRS, CDR2 YFSETQ. The CDR3 sequence: CASRTHTGAHTEAFF. The DNA for the CDR3 is TGCGCCAGCAGAACACACACAGGAGCTCACACTGAAGCTTTCTTT.

The V call is TRBV9, the J call TRBJ2-2; 8 bases align to TRBD2. The junction had 11 bases not matched to a gene; V was cut back by 6 bases and J by 4 bases. The CDR3 contains 16 residues. Germline-derived CDR1 and CDR2 are SGDLS and YYNGEE. CDR3 in amino acids: CASNPSTGGSTGELFF. Written as DNA, the CDR3 is TGTGCCAGCAACCCCAGTACGGGGGGGAGCACCGGGGAGCTGTTTTTT. The full variable domain, its missing parts supplied by reference TRBV9 and TRBJ2-2, is DSGVTQTPKHLITATGQRVTLRCSPRSGDLSVYWYQQSLDQGLQFLIQYYNGEERAKGNILERFSAQQFPDLHSELNLSSLELGDSALYFCASNPSTGGSTGELFFGEGSRLTVL.

V gene TRBV7-8 combines with J gene TRBJ2-7; 13 bases agree with TRBD2. V lost 5 bases and J lost 4; bases outside the gene matches: 8. Looked up from germline, CDR1 is SGHVS and CDR2 is FQNEAQ. This CDR3 has 16 amino acids. The CDR3 sequence: CASSVDWTSGGYEQYF. The CDR3 nucleotides are TGTGCCAGCAGCGTAGACTGGACTAGCGGGGGATACGAGCAGTACTTC.

The chain uses TRBV5-6 and TRBJ1-1; D perhaps matches TRBD1 (6 bases). The V and J ends lost 9 bases and 4 bases respectively, with 13 bases between them. The CDR3 contains 12 residues. Germline CDR1 SGHDT, CDR2 YYEEEE. This CDR3 reads CAKTGRTTEAFF. The CDR3 nucleotides are TGTGCCAAGACAGGACGTACCACTGAAGCTTTCTTT.

This sequence joins TRBV7-3 and TRBJ2-3; 8 bases align to TRBD2. In germline, CDR1 is SGHTA, CDR2 FQGTGA. The CDR3 runs to 14 residues. V was clipped by 4 bases and J by 6 bases; unmatched bases: 6. The CDR3 DNA is TGTGCCAGCAGCTCGGGACTAGAAATGGATACGCAGTATTTT. This codes for CASSSGLEMDTQYF.

This chain connects TRBV7-9 to TRBJ2-1, with D perhaps matching TRBD1 (5 bases). Per germline, CDR1 SEHNR and CDR2 FQNEAQ (reference sequence). CDR3 size: 11 residues. With 7 bases removed from V and 7 bases from J, the gap between germline ends came to 8 bases. The CDR3 protein is CASTRQNEQFF. The CDR3 coding sequence is TGTGCCAGCACCCGACAGAATGAGCAGTTCTTC.

The chain carries TRBV28 and TRBJ1-1; the match to TRBD1 covers 8 bases. The germline gives CDR1 MDHEN, CDR2 SYDVKM. CDR3 length: 16 residues. V was pared by 5 bases and J by 0 bases, with 8 bases of the junction left unmatched. The CDR3 nucleotides read TGTGCCAGCAGTCGCACCTCAGGGGGCATGAACACTGAAGCTTTCTTT. This translates into CASSRTSGGMNTEAFF.

V usage is TRBV18 and J usage is TRBJ2-7; possibly TRBD1 for D (5 bases). The CDR3 has 13 amino acids. With 6 bases removed from V and 1 base from J, the gap between germline ends came to 10 bases. From germline, CDR1 is KGHSH and CDR2 LQKENI. In DNA, the CDR3 is TGTGCCAGCTCCCTCAGGGAATCCTACGAGCAGTACTTC. It is translated as CASSLRESYEQYF.

The V and J genes are TRBV30 and TRBJ1-1; D is perhaps TRBD1 (5 bases). The germline V gene has CDR1 GTSNPN and CDR2 SVGIG (reference sequence). The V end was cut by 1 base, the J end by 4 bases, with 10 bases between. This CDR3 has 13 residues. The CDR3 DNA reads as TGTGCCTGGAGTGGTCCGGGGGGCACTGAAGCTTTCTTT. The encoded protein is CAWSGPGGTEAFF.